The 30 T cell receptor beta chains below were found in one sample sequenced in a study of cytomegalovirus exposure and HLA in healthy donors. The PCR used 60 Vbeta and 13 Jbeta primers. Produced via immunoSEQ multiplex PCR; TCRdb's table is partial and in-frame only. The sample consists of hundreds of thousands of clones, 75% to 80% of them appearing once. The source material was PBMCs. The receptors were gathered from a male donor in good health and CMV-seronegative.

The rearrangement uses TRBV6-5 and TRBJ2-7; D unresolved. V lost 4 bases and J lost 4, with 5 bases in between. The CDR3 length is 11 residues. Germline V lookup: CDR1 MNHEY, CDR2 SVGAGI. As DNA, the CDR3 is TGTGCCAGCAGTTCAATTTACGAGCAGTACTTC. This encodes CASSSIYEQYF.

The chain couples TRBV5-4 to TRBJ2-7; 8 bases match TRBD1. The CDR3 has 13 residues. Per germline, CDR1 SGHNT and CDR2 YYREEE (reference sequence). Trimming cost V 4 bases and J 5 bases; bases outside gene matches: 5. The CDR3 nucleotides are TGTGCCAGCAGCAGGACAGGGAGAGACGAGCAGTACTTC. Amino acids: CASSRTGRDEQYF.

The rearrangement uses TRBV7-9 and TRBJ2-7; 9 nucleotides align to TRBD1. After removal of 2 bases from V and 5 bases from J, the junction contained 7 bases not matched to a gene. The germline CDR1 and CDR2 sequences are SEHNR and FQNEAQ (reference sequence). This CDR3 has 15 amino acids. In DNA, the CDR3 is TGTGCCAGCAGCTTATTGAACAGGGGGCTCGACGAGCAGTACTTC. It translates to CASSLLNRGLDEQYF.

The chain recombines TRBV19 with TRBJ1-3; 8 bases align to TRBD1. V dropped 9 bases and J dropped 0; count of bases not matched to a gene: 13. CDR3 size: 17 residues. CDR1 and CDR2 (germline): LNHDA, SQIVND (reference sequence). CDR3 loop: CASSWGDRTLSGNTIYF. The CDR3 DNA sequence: TGTGCCAGCTCCTGGGGGGACAGGACTCTCTCTGGAAACACCATATATTTT.

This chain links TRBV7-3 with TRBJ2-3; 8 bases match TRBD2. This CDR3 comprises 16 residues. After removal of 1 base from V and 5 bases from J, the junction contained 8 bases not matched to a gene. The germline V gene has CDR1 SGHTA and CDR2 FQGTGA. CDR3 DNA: TGTGCCAGCAGCTTAAATCCAGCGGGAGTGGTAGATACGCAGTATTTT. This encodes CASSLNPAGVVDTQYF.

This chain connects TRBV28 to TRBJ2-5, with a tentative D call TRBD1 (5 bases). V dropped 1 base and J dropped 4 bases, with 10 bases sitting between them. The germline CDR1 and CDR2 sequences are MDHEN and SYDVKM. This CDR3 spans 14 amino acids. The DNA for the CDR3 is TGTGCCAGCAGTTTATCTTTCAGGGCAGAGACCCAGTACTTC. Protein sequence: CASSLSFRAETQYF.

The CDR3 reads CASSVLMNTEAFF. CDR3 DNA sequence: TGTGCCAGCAGCGTACTTATGAACACTGAAGCTTTCTTT. This chain uses TRBV28 with TRBJ1-1; D remains ambiguous. CDR1 and CDR2 from the germline V gene are MDHEN and SYDVKM. The CDR3 consists of 13 residues. Trimming took off 6 bases at V and 0 bases at J, with 8 bases between the two ends. Together with reference TRBV28 and TRBJ1-1, the CDR3 gives the full variable domain: DVKVTQSSRYLVKRTGEKVFLECVQDMDHENMFWYRQDPGLGLRLIYFSYDVKMKEKGDIPEGYSVSREKKERFSLILESASTNQTSMYLCASSVLMNTEAFFGQGTRLTVV.

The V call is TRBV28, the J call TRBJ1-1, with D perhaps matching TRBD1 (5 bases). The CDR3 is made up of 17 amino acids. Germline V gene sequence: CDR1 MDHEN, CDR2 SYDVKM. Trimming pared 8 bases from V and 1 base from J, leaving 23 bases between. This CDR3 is CASATRGSGGRNTEAFF. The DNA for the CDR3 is TGTGCCAGCGCTACCCGGGGGTCAGGCGGGCGGAACACTGAAGCTTTCTTT. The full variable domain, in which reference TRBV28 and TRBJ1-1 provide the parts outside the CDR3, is DVKVTQSSRYLVKRTGEKVFLECVQDMDHENMFWYRQDPGLGLRLIYFSYDVKMKEKGDIPEGYSVSREKKERFSLILESASTNQTSMYLCASATRGSGGRNTEAFFGQGTRLTVV.

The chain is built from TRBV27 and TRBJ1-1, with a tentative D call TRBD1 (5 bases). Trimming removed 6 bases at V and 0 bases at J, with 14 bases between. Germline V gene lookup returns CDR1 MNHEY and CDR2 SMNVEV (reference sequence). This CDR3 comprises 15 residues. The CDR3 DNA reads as TGTGCCAGCAGGGGTTGGGACTCGATGAACACTGAAGCTTTCTTT. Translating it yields CASRGWDSMNTEAFF.

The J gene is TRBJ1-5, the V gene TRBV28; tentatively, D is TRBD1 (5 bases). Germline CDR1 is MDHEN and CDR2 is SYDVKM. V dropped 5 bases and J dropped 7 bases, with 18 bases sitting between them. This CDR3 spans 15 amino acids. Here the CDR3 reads CASSLIGSRGQPQHF. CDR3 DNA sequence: TGTGCCAGCAGTCTAATAGGGAGCCGGGGGCAGCCCCAGCATTTT.

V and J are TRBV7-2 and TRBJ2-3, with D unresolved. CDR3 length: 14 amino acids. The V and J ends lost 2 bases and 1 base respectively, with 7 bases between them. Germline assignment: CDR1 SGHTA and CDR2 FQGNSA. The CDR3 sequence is CASSLLAGTDTQYF. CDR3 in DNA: TGTGCCAGCAGCTTACTCGCGGGCACAGATACGCAGTATTTT.

The CDR3 region has the DNA TGTGCCAGCAGTCGGGACAGGGAGGCTGCGCCCCAGCATTTT. It encodes CASSRDREAAPQHF. The V and J genes are TRBV7-9 and TRBJ1-5, with 9 bases lining up with TRBD1. The ends lost 6 bases at V and 9 bases at J; junction bases unmatched: 9. Germline V gene lookup returns CDR1 SEHNR and CDR2 FQNEAQ (reference sequence). This CDR3 has 14 amino acids.

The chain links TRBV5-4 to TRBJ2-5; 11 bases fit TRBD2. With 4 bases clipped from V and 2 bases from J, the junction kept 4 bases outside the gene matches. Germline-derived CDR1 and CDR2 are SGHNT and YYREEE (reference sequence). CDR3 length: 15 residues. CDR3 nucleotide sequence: TGTGCCAGCAGCCTAGGGACTAGCGGACAAGAGACCCAGTACTTC. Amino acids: CASSLGTSGQETQYF.

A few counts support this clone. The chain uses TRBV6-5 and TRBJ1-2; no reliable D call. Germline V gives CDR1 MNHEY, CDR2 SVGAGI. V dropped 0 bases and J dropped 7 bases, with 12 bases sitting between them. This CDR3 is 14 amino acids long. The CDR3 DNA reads TGTGCCAGCAGTTACTCCTTTACGGAGGGTGGCTACACCTTC. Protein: CASSYSFTEGGYTF.

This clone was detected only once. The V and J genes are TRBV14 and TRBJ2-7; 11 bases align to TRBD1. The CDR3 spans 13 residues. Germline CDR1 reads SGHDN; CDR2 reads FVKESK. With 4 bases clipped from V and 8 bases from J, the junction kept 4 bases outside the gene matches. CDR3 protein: CASSRGQGDQQYF. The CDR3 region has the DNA TGTGCCAGCAGCCGGGGACAGGGGGACCAGCAGTACTTC.

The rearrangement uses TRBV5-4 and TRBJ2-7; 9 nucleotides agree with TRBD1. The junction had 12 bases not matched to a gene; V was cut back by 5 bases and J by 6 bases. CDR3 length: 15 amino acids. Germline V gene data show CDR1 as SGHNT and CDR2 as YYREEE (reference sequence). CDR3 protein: CASRYGTGGAGEQYF. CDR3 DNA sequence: TGTGCCAGCAGGTACGGAACAGGGGGCGCGGGCGAGCAGTACTTC.

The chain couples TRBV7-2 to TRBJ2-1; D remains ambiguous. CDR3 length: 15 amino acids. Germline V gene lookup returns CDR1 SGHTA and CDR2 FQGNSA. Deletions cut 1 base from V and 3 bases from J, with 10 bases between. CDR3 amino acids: CASSLVSSGYNEQFF. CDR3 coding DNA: TGTGCCAGCAGCTTAGTATCCAGTGGCTACAATGAGCAGTTCTTC.

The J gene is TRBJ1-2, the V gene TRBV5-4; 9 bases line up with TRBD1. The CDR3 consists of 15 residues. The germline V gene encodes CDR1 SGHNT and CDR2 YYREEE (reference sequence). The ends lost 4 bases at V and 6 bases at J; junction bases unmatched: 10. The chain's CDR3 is CASSVPGRTGDGYTF. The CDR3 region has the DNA TGTGCCAGCAGCGTCCCGGGCCGGACAGGGGATGGCTACACCTTC.

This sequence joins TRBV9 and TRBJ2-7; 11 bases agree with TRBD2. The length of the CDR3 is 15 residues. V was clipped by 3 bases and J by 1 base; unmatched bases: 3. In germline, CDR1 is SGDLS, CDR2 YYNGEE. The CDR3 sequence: CASSAGLAGSYEQYF. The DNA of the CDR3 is TGTGCCAGCAGCGCCGGACTAGCGGGTTCCTACGAGCAGTACTTC.

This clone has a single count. The CDR3 DNA follows: TGTGCCAGCAGTGAATTAGGGGAGAACACTGAAGCTTTCTTT. It codes for CASSELGENTEAFF. V gene TRBV25-1 combines with J gene TRBJ1-1; D perhaps matches TRBD1 (5 bases). The CDR3 loop spans 14 amino acids. CDR1 and CDR2 from the germline V gene are MGHDK and SYGVNS. Trimming cost V 1 base and J 1 base, with 7 bases left between them.

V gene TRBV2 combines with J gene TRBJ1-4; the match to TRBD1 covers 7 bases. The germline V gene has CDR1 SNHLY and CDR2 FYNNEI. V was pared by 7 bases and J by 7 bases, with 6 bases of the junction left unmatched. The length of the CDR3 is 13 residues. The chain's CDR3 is CASKAQGGEKLFF. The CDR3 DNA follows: TGTGCCAGCAAGGCCCAGGGGGGTGAAAAACTGTTTTTT.

The CDR3 sequence is CAISALTRGPNTEAFF. CDR3 DNA: TGTGCCATCAGTGCCTTGACTAGAGGCCCGAACACTGAAGCTTTCTTT. The chain employs TRBV10-3 and TRBJ1-1; D call uncertain. Germline lookup yields CDR1 ENHRY and CDR2 SYGVKD. V dropped 4 bases and J dropped 1 base, with 16 bases sitting between them. The CDR3 is 16 residues long.

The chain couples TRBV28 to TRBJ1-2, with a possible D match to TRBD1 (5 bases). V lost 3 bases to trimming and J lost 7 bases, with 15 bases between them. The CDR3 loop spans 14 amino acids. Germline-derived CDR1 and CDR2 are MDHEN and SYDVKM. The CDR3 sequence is CASSFSPQGSGYTF. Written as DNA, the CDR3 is TGTGCCAGCAGTTTTTCCCCTCAGGGTTCTGGCTACACCTTC.

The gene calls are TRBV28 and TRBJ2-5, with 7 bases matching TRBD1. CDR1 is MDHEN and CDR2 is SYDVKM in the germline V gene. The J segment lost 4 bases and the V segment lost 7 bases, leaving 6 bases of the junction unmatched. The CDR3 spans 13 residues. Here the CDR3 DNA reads TGTGCCAGCACCGAACAGGGGCGAGAGACCCAGTACTTC. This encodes CASTEQGRETQYF.

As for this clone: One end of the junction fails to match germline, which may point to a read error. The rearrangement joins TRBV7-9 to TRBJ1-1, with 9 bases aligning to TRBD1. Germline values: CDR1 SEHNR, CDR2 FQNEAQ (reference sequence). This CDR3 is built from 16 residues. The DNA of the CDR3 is TGTTCCAGCAGACCAAATCTGCGGACAGGGGTAACTGAAGCTTTCTTT. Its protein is CSSRPNLRTGVTEAFF.

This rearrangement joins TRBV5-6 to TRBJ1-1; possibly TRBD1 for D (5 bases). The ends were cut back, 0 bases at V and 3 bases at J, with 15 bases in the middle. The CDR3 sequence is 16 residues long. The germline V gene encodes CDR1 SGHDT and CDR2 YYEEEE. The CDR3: CASSLADGRGDTEAFF. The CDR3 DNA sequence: TGTGCCAGCAGCTTGGCGGACGGCCGGGGGGACACTGAAGCTTTCTTT.

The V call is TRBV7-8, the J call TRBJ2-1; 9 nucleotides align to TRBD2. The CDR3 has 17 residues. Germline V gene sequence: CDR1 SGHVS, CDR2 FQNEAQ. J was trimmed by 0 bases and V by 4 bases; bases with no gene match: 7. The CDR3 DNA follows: TGTGCCAGCAGCTACTTAGCGGGGGAGAGCTCCTACAATGAGCAGTTCTTC. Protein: CASSYLAGESSYNEQFF.

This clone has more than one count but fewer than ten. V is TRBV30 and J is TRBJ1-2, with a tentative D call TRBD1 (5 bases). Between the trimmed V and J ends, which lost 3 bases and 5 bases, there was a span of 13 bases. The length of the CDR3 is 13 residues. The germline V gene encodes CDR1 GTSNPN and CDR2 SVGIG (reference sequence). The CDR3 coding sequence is TGTGCCTGGAGGACGGACATTAAGTATGGCTACACCTTC. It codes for CAWRTDIKYGYTF.

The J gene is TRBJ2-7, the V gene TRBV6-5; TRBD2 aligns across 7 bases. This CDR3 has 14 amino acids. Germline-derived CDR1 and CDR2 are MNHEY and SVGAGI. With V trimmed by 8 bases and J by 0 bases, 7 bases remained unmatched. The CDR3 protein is CASRREKFSYEQYF. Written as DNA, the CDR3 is TGTGCCAGCCGGCGGGAGAAATTCTCCTACGAGCAGTACTTC.

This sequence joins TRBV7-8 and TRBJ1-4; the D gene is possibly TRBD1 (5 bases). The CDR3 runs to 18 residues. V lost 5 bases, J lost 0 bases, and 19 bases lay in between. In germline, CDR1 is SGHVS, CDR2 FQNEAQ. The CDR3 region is CASSTRYRQKATNEKLFF. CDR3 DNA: TGTGCCAGCAGCACCCGTTATAGACAGAAAGCAACTAATGAAAAACTGTTTTTT.